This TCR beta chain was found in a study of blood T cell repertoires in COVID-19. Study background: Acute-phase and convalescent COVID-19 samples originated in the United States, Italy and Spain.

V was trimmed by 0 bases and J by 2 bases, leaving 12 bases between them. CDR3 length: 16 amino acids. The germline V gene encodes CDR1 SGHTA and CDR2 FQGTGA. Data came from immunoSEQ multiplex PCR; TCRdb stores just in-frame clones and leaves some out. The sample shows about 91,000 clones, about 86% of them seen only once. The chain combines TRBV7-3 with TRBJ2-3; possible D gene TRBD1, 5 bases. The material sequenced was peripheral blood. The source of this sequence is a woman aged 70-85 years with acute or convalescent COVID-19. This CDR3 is CASSLTLAGNTDTQYF. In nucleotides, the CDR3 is TGTGCCAGCAGCTTAACGTTGGCAGGGAACACAGATACGCAGTATTTT.